The 10 T cell receptor beta chains below all came from one sample that was sequenced in a study of blood T cell repertoires in COVID-19. TCRdb keeps only in-frame clones here, not all; method: immunoSEQ multiplex PCR. The sample contains approximately 350,000 clones, 86% of which appear only once. Input material: peripheral blood. These receptors were taken from a woman in her fifties or sixties with COVID-19, enrolled during active disease.

The chain couples TRBV7-6 to TRBJ2-5; D is perhaps TRBD1 (6 bases). The CDR3 extends over 13 amino acids. V shed 2 bases and J shed 5 bases, with 9 bases lying between them. CDR1 and CDR2 from the germline V gene are SGHVS and FNYEAQ. For the CDR3, the DNA is TGTGCCAGCAGCTTAATAACAGGGGAGACCCAGTACTTC. It is translated as CASSLITGETQYF.

The V and J genes are TRBV7-9 and TRBJ2-3; 10 bases match TRBD2. V lost 1 base and J lost 4; bases outside the gene matches: 5. Germline CDR1 reads SEHNR; CDR2 reads FQNEAQ (reference sequence). The CDR3 is 16 amino acids. CDR3 sequence: CASSLESSGGADTQYF. CDR3 DNA sequence: TGTGCCAGCAGCTTAGAGTCTAGCGGGGGTGCAGATACGCAGTATTTT.

The chain is built from TRBV15 and TRBJ1-1, with no clear D. Deletions cut 0 bases from V and 1 base from J, with 9 bases between. The CDR3 covers 15 residues. The germline gives CDR1 LNHNV, CDR2 YYDKDF (reference sequence). For the CDR3, the DNA is TGTGCCACCAGCAGAGAGGGCCTGGGGAACACTGAAGCTTTCTTT. This gives the protein CATSREGLGNTEAFF.

The chain is built from TRBV7-2 and TRBJ2-7, with D uncertain. The CDR3 covers 11 residues. V dropped 2 bases and J dropped 4 bases, with 3 bases sitting between them. From germline, CDR1 is SGHTA and CDR2 FQGNSA. The CDR3 nucleotides are TGTGCCAGCAGCTTACAGTACGAGCAGTACTTC. Its protein product is CASSLQYEQYF. The full variable domain, completed using reference TRBV7-2 and TRBJ2-7, is GAGVSQSPSNKVTEKGKDVELRCDPISGHTALYWYRQSLGQGLEFLIYFQGNSAPDKSGLPSDRFSAERTGGSVSTLTIQRTQQEDSAVYLCASSLQYEQYFGPGTRLTVT.

The chain combines TRBV29-1 with TRBJ1-1, with 8 bases matching TRBD1. The CDR3 runs to 13 residues. CDR1 and CDR2 (germline): SQVTM, ANQGSEA. V was clipped by 4 bases and J by 0 bases; unmatched bases: 1. The CDR3 sequence: CSVVTGVNTEAFF. The CDR3 DNA reads as TGCAGCGTTGTGACAGGGGTGAACACTGAAGCTTTCTTT.

The chain uses TRBV7-9 and TRBJ1-2, with D possibly TRBD1 on 6 matching bases. V dropped 1 base and J dropped 5 bases, with 14 bases sitting between them. The CDR3 contains 15 residues. Per germline, CDR1 SEHNR and CDR2 FQNEAQ (reference sequence). The CDR3 loop reads CASSLDSTGNYGYTF. DNA for the CDR3: TGTGCCAGCAGCTTAGACTCTACAGGGAATTATGGCTACACCTTC.

The CDR3 region is CASSGNLGWPYNEQFF. In DNA, the CDR3 is TGTGCCAGCAGCGGAAACCTAGGATGGCCCTACAATGAGCAGTTCTTC. The chain joins TRBV5-4 to TRBJ2-1; D remains ambiguous. The V end was cut by 4 bases, the J end by 2 bases, with 16 bases between. The CDR3 has 16 residues. The germline CDR1 and CDR2 sequences are SGHNT and YYREEE (reference sequence).

In its sample, this clone was seen once. The chain employs TRBV18 and TRBJ2-5; D ambiguous. This CDR3 contains 15 residues. The germline gives CDR1 KGHSH, CDR2 LQKENI. The V end lost 5 bases, the J end lost 2 bases, and 15 bases lay between the germline ends. The CDR3 loop is CASSGPPSQQETQYF. The CDR3 coding sequence is TGTGCCAGCTCAGGCCCGCCTTCGCAACAAGAGACCCAGTACTTC. Full variable domain (missing parts from reference TRBV18 and TRBJ2-5): NAGVMQNPRHLVRRRGQEARLRCSPMKGHSHVYWYRQLPEEGLKFMVYLQKENIIDESGMPKERFSAEFPKEGPSILRIQQVVRGDSAAYFCASSGPPSQQETQYFGPGTRLLVL.

The V gene is TRBV10-2, the J gene TRBJ1-5; a weak D match, TRBD1 (5 bases). The germline V and J ends were trimmed by 6 bases and 0 bases, with 9 bases remaining between them. CDR3 length equals 14 residues. CDR1 and CDR2 from the germline V gene are WSHSY and SAAADI. The CDR3 DNA reads TGCGCCAGCAGCTCAGGGTATAGCAATCAGCCCCAGCATTTT. This encodes CASSSGYSNQPQHF.

The rearrangement joins TRBV5-1 to TRBJ2-3; no clear D gene. Trimming took off 3 bases at V and 0 bases at J, with 5 bases between the two ends. Germline CDR1 reads SGHRS; CDR2 reads YFSETQ. This CDR3 comprises 13 residues. Here the CDR3 reads CASSSQSTDTQYF. In nucleotides, the CDR3 is TGCGCCAGCAGCTCCCAAAGCACAGATACGCAGTATTTT. The full variable domain, its missing parts supplied by reference TRBV5-1 and TRBJ2-3, is KAGVTQTPRYLIKTRGQQVTLSCSPISGHRSVSWYQQTPGQGLQFLFEYFSETQRNKGNFPGRFSGRQFSNSRSEMNVSTLELGDSALYLCASSSQSTDTQYFGPGTRLTVL.